This TCR beta chain was identified during a study of blood T cell repertoires in COVID-19. About the study: COVID-19 samples from acute and convalescent phases originated in the United States, Italy and Spain. T cells, B-cell-depleted T cells, or PBMCs supplied cDNA or gDNA.

In the original analysis: Reference gene primer amplification in the assay estimated nucleated cell counts. Only in-frame clones appear in the TCRdb table, and some are missing; sequencing was by immunoSEQ multiplex PCR. V and J calls and clone size are given by that table; D and trimming were obtained from the DNA. The table has about 300,000 clones, approximately 84% seen once. Enrolment of Seattle patients took place during active infection, and they were followed longitudinally. The receptor comes from a human donor with COVID-19, enrolled during active disease. The donor label of this sample is uncertain. Sequenced material: peripheral blood.

Here the CDR3 reads CASSQVPSGRPYNEQFF. Written as DNA, the CDR3 is TGTGCCAGCAGCCAAGTTCCCAGCGGGAGACCCTACAATGAGCAGTTCTTC. The chain couples TRBV3-1 (or the pseudogene TRBV3-2) to TRBJ2-1, with 8 nucleotides matching TRBD2. Trimming at V came to 1 base and at J to 2 bases, leaving 7 bases not matched to a gene. Germline CDR1 reads LGHDT; CDR2 reads YNNKEL (reference sequence). The CDR3 is 17 residues long.